The text below deals with one TCR beta chain. Per the study methods: Amplified reference gene primers provided the basis for estimating nucleated cell counts. The protocol was immunoSEQ multiplex PCR, while the TCRdb copy is restricted to in-frame clones and leaves out a portion. The DNA gave D and trimming, while V, J and clone size come from that table. The repertoire holds 200,000 to 300,000 clones, with 86% as singletons. The data stem from a study of blood T cell repertoires in COVID-19. Study context: Italy, Spain and the United States were the sources of the convalescent and acute COVID-19 samples. Sample material is recorded as cDNA or gDNA derived from T cells, B-cell-depleted T cells, or PBMCs.

Between the trimmed V and J ends, which lost 5 bases and 1 base, there was a span of 9 bases. The germline V gene has CDR1 SGDLS and CDR2 YYNGEE. The CDR3 contains 13 residues. The sequencing sample was made of peripheral blood. This receptor was identified in an older woman who had recovered from COVID-19. The V gene is TRBV9, the J gene TRBJ1-1; D unresolved. This CDR3 reads CASSPRGNTEAFF. For the CDR3, the DNA is TGTGCCAGCAGTCCACGGGGGAACACTGAAGCTTTCTTT.